One and the same sample provided the 27 T cell receptor beta chains below, sequenced in a study of T-cell memory formation after mild COVID-19. TCRdb itself ran the 5' RACE reads through MiXCR, one entry per CDR3 protein. In the table there are some 340,000 distinct CDR3 sequences, 10% to 15% of which are singletons. Sequenced input: PBMCs or a T cell subset sorted from them (not recorded which). These receptors were collected from a young man who had mild COVID-19 (a few samples of this study predate the infection). Cell type and time point are not known.

This chain joins TRBV5-1 and TRBJ2-5; a weak D match, TRBD2 (6 bases). The CDR3 totals 12 residues. V lost 4 bases and J lost 4, with 8 bases in between. The germline CDR1 and CDR2 sequences are SGHRS and YFSETQ. CDR3 residues: CASSGGAETQYF. The CDR3 nucleotides read TGCGCCAGCAGCGGAGGGGCAGAGACCCAGTACTTC.

The chain couples TRBV10-3 to TRBJ2-2; TRBD1 aligns across 7 bases. The ends lost 6 bases at V and 5 bases at J; junction bases unmatched: 9. The CDR3 has 15 amino acids. Germline V CDR1 and CDR2: ENHRY, SYGVKD. Here the CDR3 reads CAISSRDSPTGELFF. The CDR3 bases are TGTGCCATCAGCTCGAGGGACAGTCCAACCGGGGAGCTGTTTTTT.

The table lists this clonotype with a few counts. The chain joins TRBV20-1 to TRBJ2-5; possible D gene TRBD2, 6 bases. CDR1 is DFQATT, CDR2 SNEGSKA, per germline (reference sequence). The CDR3 extends over 12 amino acids. Between the trimmed V and J ends, which lost 6 bases and 10 bases, there was a span of 18 bases. For the CDR3, the DNA is TGCAGTGCGTTTAGGGGAGGAGAGGGCCAGTACTTC. Amino acid sequence: CSAFRGGEGQYF.

This clonotype occurred many times. The CDR3 sequence is CASSLRRSDTQYF. CDR3 DNA: TGTGCCAGCAGCTTGAGGCGGTCGGATACGCAGTATTTT. The chain recombines TRBV7-2 with TRBJ2-3; D call uncertain. CDR1 SGHTA and CDR2 FQGNSA come from the germline V gene. This CDR3 spans 13 amino acids. V was clipped by 3 bases and J by 6 bases, with 10 bases between them.

This clonotype was observed a few times. V is TRBV4-2 and J is TRBJ1-1, with 10 nucleotides matching TRBD1. The CDR3 covers 15 residues. Germline loops: CDR1 LGHNA, CDR2 YNFKEQ. The J segment lost 5 bases and the V segment lost 4 bases, leaving 7 bases of the junction unmatched. The DNA of the CDR3 is TGTGCCAGCAGCCCCCGACAGGGGGCGCGAACTGAAGCTTTCTTT. Translated, it gives CASSPRQGARTEAFF.

The sample holds a few counts of this clonotype. The chain employs TRBV7-2 and TRBJ1-2; D is ambiguous. This CDR3 spans 14 amino acids. Trimming pared 2 bases from V and 2 bases from J, leaving 9 bases between. CDR1 and CDR2 (germline): SGHTA, FQGNSA. CDR3 sequence reads: CASSLYGENYGYTF. CDR3 coding DNA: TGTGCCAGCAGCTTATATGGGGAGAACTATGGCTACACCTTC.

The rearrangement joins TRBV7-3 to TRBJ2-6; D uncertain. This CDR3 contains 15 residues. The germline V gene encodes CDR1 SGHTA and CDR2 FQGTGA. Trimming shortened V by 5 bases and J by 0 bases, and 8 bases separated the two germline ends. The CDR3 is CASSISYSGANVLTF. The CDR3 nucleotides read TGTGCCAGCAGCATCAGCTACTCTGGGGCCAACGTCCTGACTTTC.

This chain connects TRBV29-1 to TRBJ2-4; TRBD1 might be the D (5 bases). Trimming took off 2 bases at V and 0 bases at J, with 5 bases between the two ends. CDR1 and CDR2 from the germline V gene are SQVTM and ANQGSEA. The CDR3 is made up of 13 amino acids. CDR3 sequence: CSVERGAKNIQYF. CDR3 nucleotide sequence: TGCAGCGTTGAAAGGGGAGCCAAAAACATTCAGTACTTC.

This chain links TRBV7-9 with TRBJ1-4; 7 positions match TRBD1. The junction had 13 bases not matched to a gene; V was cut back by 5 bases and J by 7 bases. CDR1 is SEHNR, CDR2 FQNEAQ, per germline (reference sequence). There are 16 residues in the CDR3. CDR3 region: CASSLSQGKNGEKLFF. In nucleotides, the CDR3 is TGTGCCAGCAGCCTCTCACAGGGGAAAAACGGTGAAAAACTGTTTTTT.

This clonotype has more than one count but fewer than ten. The chain has TRBV20-1 and TRBJ2-7, with 7 bases lining up with TRBD2. Germline CDR1 reads DFQATT; CDR2 reads SNEGSKA (reference sequence). CDR3 length: 13 amino acids. J gave up 4 bases and V 6 bases, and 9 bases lay outside the gene matches. The CDR3 region has the DNA TGCAGTGCCCCCGACCCCGGGGGGTACGAGCAGTACGTC. This gives the protein CSAPDPGGYEQYV.

The rearrangement uses TRBV7-2 and TRBJ1-4, with D uncertain. Trimming cost V 5 bases and J 0 bases, with 13 bases left between them. There are 16 residues in the CDR3. Looked up from germline, CDR1 is SGHTA and CDR2 is FQGNSA. This CDR3 is CASSKTSWATNEKLFF. CDR3 sequence (DNA): TGTGCCAGCAGCAAAACCTCATGGGCAACTAATGAAAAACTGTTTTTT.

This clonotype was detected only a few times. The V call is TRBV7-9, the J call TRBJ2-1, with D possibly being TRBD2 (6 bases). Germline CDR1 reads SEHNR; CDR2 reads FQNEAQ (reference sequence). The V and J ends lost 4 bases and 14 bases respectively, with 12 bases between them. The CDR3 covers 11 residues. CDR3 protein: CASSSGPGEFF. CDR3 DNA sequence: TGTGCCAGCAGCTCCGGACCGGGGGAGTTCTTC.

This clonotype occurred many times. The chain links TRBV7-9 to TRBJ2-7; D is ambiguous. The CDR3 totals 13 residues. Deletions cut 1 base from V and 7 bases from J, with 11 bases between. Germline CDR1 reads SEHNR; CDR2 reads FQNEAQ (reference sequence). The CDR3 DNA reads as TGTGCCAGCAGCTTAGGGACGGCTCGGGAGCAGTACGTC. Translating it yields CASSLGTAREQYV.

The J gene is TRBJ2-7, the V gene TRBV6-6, with D perhaps matching TRBD1 (6 bases). CDR3 length: 12 amino acids. Trimming took off 2 bases at V and 11 bases at J, with 13 bases between the two ends. Germline CDR1 is MNHNY and CDR2 is SVGAGI (reference sequence). The CDR3 spells CASSYGGRGKYF. CDR3 DNA: TGTGCCAGCAGTTACGGAGGAAGGGGGAAGTACTTC.

The CDR3 loop reads CASSRTSGLTDTQYF. The CDR3 region has the DNA TGTGCCAGCAGCCGAACTAGCGGTCTCACAGATACGCAGTATTTT. The chain carries TRBV5-4 and TRBJ2-3; 8 nucleotides align to TRBD2. Germline-derived CDR1 and CDR2 are SGHNT and YYREEE (reference sequence). Losses at the gene ends were 4 bases for V and 2 bases for J; bases not matched to a gene: 6. This CDR3 comprises 15 residues.

The chain links TRBV4-3 to TRBJ1-6; no firm D call. The CDR3 runs 14 residues. Germline CDR1 LGHNA, CDR2 YSLEER. V was trimmed by 0 bases and J by 8 bases, leaving 8 bases between them. CDR3 sequence: CASSQDYQDSPLHF. The CDR3 DNA follows: TGCGCCAGCAGCCAAGACTATCAGGATTCACCCCTCCACTTT.

This rearrangement joins TRBV15 to TRBJ1-4; TRBD1 agrees at 8 bases. The junction had 6 bases not matched to a gene; V was cut back by 1 base and J by 5 bases. The germline gives CDR1 LNHNV, CDR2 YYDKDF (reference sequence). This CDR3 spans 16 amino acids. The CDR3 is CATSRAADRANEKLFF. CDR3 in DNA: TGTGCCACCAGCAGAGCCGCGGACAGGGCGAATGAAAAACTGTTTTTT.

The rearrangement uses TRBV7-3 and TRBJ2-3; D not resolved. Deletions cut 5 bases from V and 6 bases from J, with 6 bases between. The CDR3 length is 11 residues. Germline loops: CDR1 SGHTA, CDR2 FQGTGA. The CDR3 nucleotides read TGTGCCAGCAGCGCGTCCGATACGCAGTATTTT. It encodes CASSASDTQYF.

This clonotype was observed a few times. The chain uses TRBV20-1 and TRBJ2-7, with D possibly being TRBD2 (5 bases). The V end lost 2 bases, the J end lost 2 bases, and 13 bases lay between the germline ends. The CDR3 is 14 residues long. From germline, CDR1 is DFQATT and CDR2 SNEGSKA (reference sequence). The CDR3 here is CSARIATKTYEQYV. CDR3 DNA: TGCAGTGCTAGAATAGCGACGAAGACCTACGAGCAGTACGTC.

This clonotype was seen a few times. The V and J genes are TRBV7-2 and TRBJ1-1, with D unresolved. V was trimmed by 7 bases and J by 1 base, leaving 16 bases between them. This CDR3 spans 15 amino acids. The germline V gene encodes CDR1 SGHTA and CDR2 FQGNSA. CDR3 nucleotide sequence: TGTGCCAGCAACCCAGTTGGGGTTGCGAACACTGAAGCTTTCTTT. Translating it yields CASNPVGVANTEAFF.

Only a few counts were recorded for this clonotype. The rearrangement links TRBV27 to TRBJ1-3; 7 nucleotides agree with TRBD1. The V and J ends lost 7 bases and 0 bases, in that order; junction bases with no gene match: 3. Germline V gene lookup returns CDR1 MNHEY and CDR2 SMNVEV (reference sequence). This CDR3 is 14 amino acids long. DNA of the CDR3: TGTGCCAGCAAAGGGACAGCCTCTGGAAACACCATATATTTT. It encodes CASKGTASGNTIYF.

The gene calls are TRBV6-5 and TRBJ1-1; D ambiguous. This CDR3 region has 15 residues. Germline loops: CDR1 MNHEY, CDR2 SVGAGI. The V end was cut by 0 bases, the J end by 1 base, with 9 bases between. CDR3 sequence: CASSYSADWNTEAFF. DNA for the CDR3: TGTGCCAGCAGTTACTCAGCGGATTGGAACACTGAAGCTTTCTTT.

There are a few counts of this clonotype. The chain uses TRBV5-6 and TRBJ2-5; D possibly matches TRBD1 or TRBD2 (5 bases each). Germline V gene sequence: CDR1 SGHDT, CDR2 YYEEEE. The CDR3 contains 12 residues. Trimming removed 4 bases from V and 4 bases from J, with 8 bases in between. The CDR3 sequence is CASSTGAETQYF. DNA for the CDR3: TGTGCCAGCAGCACCGGGGCAGAGACCCAGTACTTC.

The rearrangement uses TRBV6-6 and TRBJ1-3; D call uncertain. The germline V and J ends were trimmed by 5 bases and 0 bases, with 14 bases remaining between them. In germline, CDR1 is MNHNY, CDR2 SVGAGI (reference sequence). There are 16 residues in the CDR3. The CDR3 region has the DNA TGTGCCAGCAGTGAACCTTTATCAGGCTCTGGAAACACCATATATTTT. It yields the protein CASSEPLSGSGNTIYF.

This clonotype was detected many times. V and J are TRBV24-1 and TRBJ1-5, with 9 bases lining up with TRBD1. The J segment lost 2 bases and the V segment lost 4 bases, leaving 5 bases of the junction unmatched. Germline CDR1 KGHDR, CDR2 SFDVKD. The CDR3 runs to 16 residues. The CDR3 spells CATSDPRTGGNQPQHF. The CDR3 DNA reads as TGTGCCACCAGTGACCCACGGACAGGGGGCAATCAGCCCCAGCATTTT.

This chain joins TRBV20-1 and TRBJ1-2; D is unclear. Trimming removed 5 bases from V and 4 bases from J, with 8 bases in between. Looked up from germline, CDR1 is DFQATT and CDR2 is SNEGSKA (reference sequence). This CDR3 has 11 residues. The CDR3 loop is CSAPPVYGYTF. CDR3 coding DNA: TGCAGTGCTCCGCCAGTCTATGGCTACACCTTC.

J is TRBJ2-5 and V is TRBV19, with a tentative D call TRBD2 (6 bases). This CDR3 contains 15 residues. The germline gives CDR1 LNHDA, CDR2 SQIVND (reference sequence). V lost 9 bases and J lost 4, with 21 bases in between. The CDR3 loop is CASSDGLSGVETQYF. The DNA of the CDR3 is TGTGCCAGCTCCGATGGGCTATCGGGGGTAGAGACCCAGTACTTC.